This T cell receptor beta chain came from a study of control samples from healthy donors and cancer patients (dated by TCRdb to 2018 to 2020). The CDR3, cysteine through phenylalanine, is 13 amino acids long. Only the CDR3 DNA stays, 39 bases, in frame from base 1. CDR1 MNHNS and CDR2 SASEGT are derived from the germline V gene. V lost 2 bases and J lost 7 bases; the stretch between them is 11 bases long. As regards this clone: Its antigen remains undetermined. Per-nucleotide qualities are absent, and no much larger clonotype sits a single base away.

Library preparation used the immunoSEQ multiplex PCR assay. TCRdb obtained this table from immuneACCESS and retained in-frame rearrangements with V and J assigned. These tables miss some clones; where compared with another copy, unresolved V genes account for less than half of the shortfall, and the remainder is unexplained. This sample lists some 110,000 clones; roughly 80% were detected once. The top ten hold approximately 13% of the sample. The chain is encoded by TRBV6-1 joined to TRBJ1-2; TRBD1 is a weak D gene call, 6 bases matching. The sample taken for sequencing was blood. The receptor was isolated from a woman aged 45-59 years in good health. The CDR3 reads as follows: CASSELGGSGYTF. The DNA sequence follows: TGTGCCAGCAGTGAATTGGGGGGCAGTGGCTACACCTTC.